This T cell receptor (beta chain) was recovered during a study of identical twins. Overall study findings and caveats: In beta out-of-frame sequences, the excess sharing between twins was weaker. While abundant cord blood beta clonotypes carried fewer insertions, memory repertoires showed no such pattern.

TCRdb used MiXCR to reprocess the 5' RACE reads, holding one entry per CDR3 protein. The sample records hundreds of thousands of distinct CDR3 sequences, more than 9% being singletons. Notes on this clonotype: No antigen is known for it.

CDR3 length: 15 residues. V lost 4 bases to trimming and J lost 3 bases, with 14 bases between them. These data also formed part of another study, on yellow fever vaccine responses in identical twins.

This chain links TRBV12-3 or TRBV12-4 with TRBJ2-3; D might be TRBD1 (6 bases). The sequencing sample was made of PBMCs. The source of this sequence is a woman under 30 in good health. The CDR3 is CASSSSRTDTDTQYF. The DNA of the CDR3 is TGTGCCAGCAGTTCCTCAAGGACAGATACAGATACGCAGTATTTT.